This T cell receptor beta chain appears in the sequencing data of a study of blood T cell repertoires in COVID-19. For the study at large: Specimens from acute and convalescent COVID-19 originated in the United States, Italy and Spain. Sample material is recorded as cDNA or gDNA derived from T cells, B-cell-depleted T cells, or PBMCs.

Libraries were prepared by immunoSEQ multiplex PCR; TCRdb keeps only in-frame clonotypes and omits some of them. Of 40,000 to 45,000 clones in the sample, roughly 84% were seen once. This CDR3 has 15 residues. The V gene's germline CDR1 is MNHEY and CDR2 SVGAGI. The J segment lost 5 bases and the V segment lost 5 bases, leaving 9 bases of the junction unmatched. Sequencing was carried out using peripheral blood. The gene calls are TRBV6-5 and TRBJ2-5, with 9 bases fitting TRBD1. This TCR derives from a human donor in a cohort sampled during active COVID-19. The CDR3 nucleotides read TGTGCCAGCAGTCGACAGGGGGGAGCGTGGGAGACCCAGTACTTC. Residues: CASSRQGGAWETQYF.